These 30 T cell receptor beta chains share one sample of origin, sequenced in a study of CD8+CD57+ T cells in acquired aplastic anemia (dated by TCRdb to the late 2010s). Sequencing relied on an Illumina HiSeq 2000. Genomic DNA served as template for TCR beta VDJ combination and CDR3 sequence profiling. Starting from the raw public reads, TCRdb applied fastp trimming at Q25, assembled clones with MiXCR and retained in-frame beta chains. Each entry merges the rows of one CDR3 protein and shows their most common DNA and genes. The sample table shows roughly 180,000 distinct CDR3 sequences, and around 65% are seen once. Of the sample, more than 45% is held by the ten largest clones. The source material was sorted CD4+, CD8+, or CD8+CD57+ T cells (not recorded which) from PBMCs. These receptors all come from a human donor with severe aplastic anemia or a healthy control (not recorded which).

The chain recombines TRBV20-1 with TRBJ2-1; TRBD2 matches 12 bases. Per germline, CDR1 DFQATT and CDR2 SNEGSKA (reference sequence). The V gene end was trimmed by 6 bases and the J gene end by 8 bases; junction bases not matched to a gene: 17. The CDR3 length is 17 residues. The CDR3 DNA reads as TGCAGTGCGATCCCCCTAGCGGGGGGGAAACGGCGTGATGAGCAGTTCTTC. Its translation is CSAIPLAGGKRRDEQFF.

The V and J genes are TRBV3-1 and TRBJ2-7; D remains unclear. The length of the CDR3 is 13 residues. Trimming left V 2 bases short and J 6 bases short, with 11 bases between. The germline gives CDR1 LGHDT, CDR2 YNNKEL (reference sequence). CDR3 residues: CASSQILGSEQYF. The DNA of the CDR3 is TGTGCCAGCAGCCAAATTCTAGGTAGCGAGCAGTACTTC.

V and J are TRBV20-1 and TRBJ2-3, with 13 nucleotides matching TRBD2. CDR3 size: 15 residues. The V segment lost 5 bases and the J segment 6 bases; nucleotides outside the gene matches: 8. The V gene's germline CDR1 is DFQATT and CDR2 SNEGSKA (reference sequence). The CDR3 sequence: CSAQSLTSGRDTQYF. CDR3 nucleotide sequence: TGCAGTGCTCAATCCCTGACTAGCGGGAGGGATACGCAGTATTTT.

The CDR3 here is CATSSQLNTEAFF. CDR3 coding DNA: TGTGCCACCAGCAGTCAGTTGAACACTGAAGCTTTCTTT. The V call is TRBV15, the J call TRBJ1-1; D gene ambiguous. This CDR3 spans 13 amino acids. V was cut by 3 bases and J by 0 bases, with 5 bases left in between. CDR1 and CDR2 (germline): LNHNV, YYDKDF (reference sequence).

This clonotype has only a few counts. This sequence joins TRBV19 and TRBJ1-6, with D maybe TRBD1 (5 bases). The CDR3 totals 14 residues. Deletions cut 6 bases from V and 7 bases from J, with 13 bases between. The germline V gene has CDR1 LNHDA and CDR2 SQIVND (reference sequence). CDR3 bases: TGTGCCAGTAGCACAGGCATTACGAATTCACCCCTCCACTTT. Protein: CASSTGITNSPLHF.

This sequence joins TRBV4-2 and TRBJ2-7; no definite D call. CDR1 and CDR2 (germline): LGHNA, YNFKEQ. The CDR3 runs to 13 residues. Trimming left V 4 bases short and J 3 bases short, with 10 bases between. Here the CDR3 reads CASSPGPVYEQYF. CDR3 DNA sequence: TGTGCCAGCAGCCCTGGACCTGTCTACGAGCAGTACTTC.

The chain employs TRBV20-1 and TRBJ2-7, with D unresolved. The V gene's germline CDR1 is DFQATT and CDR2 SNEGSKA (reference sequence). V lost 0 bases and J lost 3, with 12 bases in between. CDR3 length equals 14 residues. The CDR3 region has the DNA TGCAGTGCTAGAGATCCGCAAGGTAACTACGAGCAGTACTTC. Its protein product is CSARDPQGNYEQYF.

This clonotype has just a few counts. A read error may explain this, as a much larger clone is one base away. This chain links TRBV5-1 with TRBJ2-7; 7 bases line up with TRBD1. Germline CDR1 reads SGHRS; CDR2 reads YFSETQ. The CDR3 is 14 amino acids. V was clipped by 3 bases and J by 3 bases; unmatched bases: 6. DNA of the CDR3: TGCGCCAGCAGCTACCCGACAGGGATCTACGAGCAGTACTTC. This translates into CASSYPTGIYEQYF.

This chain links TRBV2 with TRBJ2-7; D ambiguous. The CDR3 totals 14 residues. Looked up from germline, CDR1 is SNHLY and CDR2 is FYNNEI. The germline V and J ends were trimmed by 9 bases and 2 bases, with 17 bases remaining between them. The DNA for the CDR3 is TGTGCCAGTCGTACGGGTTTATCTGCCTACGAGCAGTACTTC. This gives the protein CASRTGLSAYEQYF.

This clonotype was recorded at least ten times. A read error may account for a junction end that differs from germline. V and J are TRBV7-7 and TRBJ2-1; D call uncertain. The CDR3 contains 13 residues. In germline, CDR1 is SSHAT, CDR2 FNYEAQ (reference sequence). CDR3 amino acids: CASSLQRYNEQFF. CDR3 sequence (DNA): TGTGCTAGCAGCTTACAAAGATACAATGAGCAGTTCTTC.

The V and J genes are TRBV12-3 or TRBV12-4 and TRBJ1-1; D is undetermined. There are 13 residues in the CDR3. Trimming pared 6 bases from V and 2 bases from J, leaving 10 bases between. This CDR3 reads CASSLLRNTEAFF. CDR3 DNA: TGTGCCAGCAGCCTCCTGAGAAACACTGAAGCTTTCTTT.

This clonotype is a singleton in its sample. At one of its ends the junction is not consistent with the germline gene, which may arise from a read error. This rearrangement joins TRBV20-1 to TRBJ2-1; 8 nucleotides match TRBD1. The tail of the sequence fits TRBJ2-7 better, so the J call may be wrong. This CDR3 is built from 13 residues. Germline V CDR1 and CDR2: DFQATT, SNEGSKA (reference sequence). The CDR3 reads CRARDRTSYEQYF. Written as DNA, the CDR3 is TGCAGGGCTAGGGACAGGACCTCCTACGAGCAGTACTTC.

This clonotype showed up many times. The chain uses TRBV4-2 and TRBJ2-6; D call uncertain. The CDR3 totals 16 residues. CDR1 and CDR2 from the germline V gene are LGHNA and YNFKEQ. The ends were cut back, 0 bases at V and 0 bases at J, with 6 bases in the middle. CDR3 residues: CASSQDLSSGANVLTF. The CDR3 DNA follows: TGTGCCAGCAGCCAAGATCTCAGCTCTGGGGCCAACGTCCTGACTTTC.

The rearrangement uses TRBV2 and TRBJ2-3; D remains unclear. The J call may not be correct, given that the DNA end is closer to TRBJ1-5. The CDR3 has 14 residues. Germline values: CDR1 SNHLY, CDR2 FYNNEI. CDR3 protein: CASSEVGYVDTQHF. CDR3 in DNA: TGTGCCAGCAGTGAAGTAGGGTATGTGGATACGCAGCATTTT.

The chain carries TRBV7-9 and TRBJ2-3; D gene uncertain. The ends were cut back, 5 bases at V and 0 bases at J, with 6 bases in the middle. This CDR3 has 13 residues. Germline values: CDR1 SEHNR, CDR2 FQNEAQ (reference sequence). CDR3 DNA sequence: TGTGCCAGCAGCGTCTCTAGCACAGATACGCAGTATTTT. It codes for CASSVSSTDTQYF. The whole variable domain, filled in from reference TRBV7-9 and TRBJ2-3, reads DTGVSQNPRHKITKRGQNVTFRCDPISEHNRLYWYRQTLGQGPEFLTYFQNEAQLEKSRLLSDRFSAERPKGSFSTLEIQRTEQGDSAMYLCASSVSSTDTQYFGPGTRLTVL.

This chain joins TRBV7-8 and TRBJ2-1; 10 bases are shared with TRBD2. After removal of 4 bases from V and 7 bases from J, the junction contained 7 bases not matched to a gene. This CDR3 region has 15 residues. Germline V CDR1 and CDR2: SGHVS, FQNEAQ. The CDR3 coding sequence is TGTGCCAGCAGCTCTTCTAGCGGGGGTAGGAATGAGCAGTTCTTC. Its protein product is CASSSSSGGRNEQFF.

The rearrangement joins TRBV20-1 to TRBJ2-7; D is possibly TRBD1 (5 bases). Between the trimmed V and J ends, which lost 7 bases and 5 bases, there was a span of 12 bases. The germline gives CDR1 DFQATT, CDR2 SNEGSKA (reference sequence). The CDR3 contains 11 residues. The CDR3 spells CSVLRVNEQYF. In DNA, the CDR3 is TGCAGTGTTCTCAGGGTTAACGAGCAGTACTTC.

The gene calls are TRBV19 and TRBJ2-7; 8 bases are shared with TRBD1. The length of the CDR3 is 14 residues. Trimming took 6 bases from V and 6 from J; bases not matched to a gene: 10. Looked up from germline, CDR1 is LNHDA and CDR2 is SQIVND (reference sequence). DNA of the CDR3: TGTGCCAGTAGGCCGGGACAGGTCGATCCCGAGCAGTACTTC. This codes for CASRPGQVDPEQYF. Full variable domain (rest looked up from reference TRBV19 and TRBJ2-7): DGGITQSPKYLFRKEGQNVTLSCEQNLNHDAMYWYRQDPGQGLRLIYYSQIVNDFQKGDIAEGYSVSREKKESFPLTVTSAQKNPTAFYLCASRPGQVDPEQYFGPGTRLTVT.

V gene TRBV20-1 combines with J gene TRBJ2-1, with 9 bases matching TRBD2. Germline CDR1 reads DFQATT; CDR2 reads SNEGSKA (reference sequence). The CDR3 contains 15 residues. J lost 6 bases, V lost 5 bases, and 11 bases had no gene match. CDR3 nucleotide sequence: TGCAGTGCTCGGGGGAGGGTAGCGGGAGTCAATGAGCAGTTCTTC. Amino acid sequence: CSARGRVAGVNEQFF.

The chain carries TRBV7-9 and TRBJ2-7, with 7 nucleotides matching TRBD1. Germline V gives CDR1 SEHNR, CDR2 FQNEAQ (reference sequence). The CDR3 covers 12 residues. J lost 5 bases, V lost 5 bases, and 3 bases had no gene match. The CDR3 loop is CASSMTGHEQYF. The CDR3 region has the DNA TGTGCCAGCAGCATGACAGGGCACGAGCAGTACTTC.

This chain joins TRBV25-1 and TRBJ2-7; 9 bases map to TRBD1. V dropped 9 bases and J dropped 0; count of bases not matched to a gene: 33. The CDR3 covers 23 residues. In germline, CDR1 is MGHDK, CDR2 SYGVNS. CDR3 residues: CASQMDHRPPGQGQLRGSYEQYF. The CDR3 bases are TGTGCCAGTCAGATGGATCACAGGCCCCCGGGACAGGGACAATTACGGGGCTCCTACGAGCAGTACTTC.

Comment on this clonotype: A read error may explain this, as a much larger clone is one base away. The chain has TRBV27 and TRBJ2-7, with TRBD1 matching over 8 bases. CDR3 size: 14 residues. CDR1 is MNHEY and CDR2 is SMNVEV in the germline V gene (reference sequence). CDR3 sequence (DNA): TGTGCCAGCAGTTTACCAGGACAGGGATACGGGCAGTACTTC. Its protein is CASSLPGQGYGQYF.

This clonotype came up once. The J gene is TRBJ2-1, the V gene TRBV29-1, with D possibly matching TRBD2 (6 bases). This CDR3 has 14 amino acids. Germline V lookup: CDR1 SQVTM, CDR2 ANQGSEA. V lost 6 bases to trimming and J lost 4 bases, with 16 bases between them. CDR3 in DNA: TGCAGCGTCGGCCCGGGACTCGGTTACAATGAGCAGTTCTTC. This encodes CSVGPGLGYNEQFF.

The rearrangement joins TRBV16 to TRBJ1-6, with 7 bases lining up with TRBD1. Germline CDR1 is KGHSY and CDR2 is FQNENV. J gave up 7 bases and V 6 bases, and 3 bases lay outside the gene matches. The CDR3 runs to 13 residues. The CDR3 reads CASRGTANSPLHF. The CDR3, as DNA: TGTGCCAGCAGAGGGACAGCGAATTCACCCCTCCACTTT.

This chain joins TRBV10-3 and TRBJ2-1; possibly TRBD2 for D (6 bases). This CDR3 spans 15 amino acids. Germline V gene lookup returns CDR1 ENHRY and CDR2 SYGVKD. The ends were cut back, 2 bases at V and 5 bases at J, with 13 bases in the middle. CDR3 region: CAISEGRPYDNEQFF. Written as DNA, the CDR3 is TGTGCCATCAGTGAGGGGAGGCCCTACGACAATGAGCAGTTCTTC.

This clonotype was counted once. J is TRBJ1-1 and V is TRBV7-8; D not resolved. With 1 base removed from V and 4 bases from J, the gap between germline ends came to 10 bases. The CDR3 extends over 14 amino acids. Germline V gene sequence: CDR1 SGHVS, CDR2 FQNEAQ. CDR3 residues: CASSLDLQPTEAFF. The CDR3 nucleotides read TGTGCCAGCAGCTTAGATCTACAGCCCACTGAAGCTTTCTTT. The full variable domain, completed using reference TRBV7-8 and TRBJ1-1, is GAGVSQSPRYKVAKRGQDVALRCDPISGHVSLFWYQQALGQGPEFLTYFQNEAQLDKSGLPSDRFFAERPEGSVSTLKIQRTQQEDSAVYLCASSLDLQPTEAFFGQGTRLTVV.

The chain is built from TRBV15 and TRBJ2-7; a weak D match, TRBD1 (5 bases). CDR1 LNHNV and CDR2 YYDKDF come from the germline V gene (reference sequence). This CDR3 has 11 amino acids. The V end lost 9 bases, the J end lost 5 bases, and 11 bases lay between the germline ends. The CDR3 DNA follows: TGTGCCACGGGGCAGTTCAACGAGCAGTACTTC. Translation: CATGQFNEQYF.

The chain combines TRBV5-1 with TRBJ2-3, with D perhaps matching TRBD1 (6 bases). The CDR3 is 14 amino acids. Trimming took 0 bases from V and 8 from J, leaving 13 bases between them. Germline values: CDR1 SGHRS, CDR2 YFSETQ. The CDR3 loop reads CASSLETGLGTQYF. CDR3 DNA: TGCGCCAGCAGCTTGGAAACAGGGCTGGGTACGCAGTATTTT. Based on the CDR3 plus reference TRBV5-1 and TRBJ2-3, the full variable domain is KAGVTQTPRYLIKTRGQQVTLSCSPISGHRSVSWYQQTPGQGLQFLFEYFSETQRNKGNFPGRFSGRQFSNSRSEMNVSTLELGDSALYLCASSLETGLGTQYFGPGTRLTVL.

This clonotype was picked up one time. The V and J genes are TRBV24-1 and TRBJ2-3; TRBD1 matches at 7 bases. CDR1 is KGHDR, CDR2 SFDVKD, per germline. The J segment lost 6 bases and the V segment lost 5 bases, leaving 10 bases of the junction unmatched. This CDR3 is built from 15 residues. As DNA, the CDR3 is TGTGCCACCAGTGGGGGGACAGAGGAATCTGATACGCAGTATTTT. This codes for CATSGGTEESDTQYF.

The chain has TRBV6-5 and TRBJ1-1; D perhaps matches TRBD1 (5 bases). This CDR3 contains 13 residues. V was shortened by 3 bases and J by 4 bases, with 9 bases between the two germline ends. Germline V CDR1 and CDR2: MNHEY, SVGAGI. The CDR3 loop reads CASSYYRSTEAFF. The CDR3 nucleotides are TGTGCCAGCAGTTATTACAGGAGCACTGAAGCTTTCTTT.